This entry features one T cell receptor (beta chain) sequence. The antigen remains unidentified. The record originates from a study of cytomegalovirus exposure and HLA in healthy donors. It was with 60 Vbeta and 13 Jbeta primers that the PCR ran. TCRdb's copy holds only in-frame clones and misses some; the assay was immunoSEQ multiplex PCR. The sample shows 75,000 to 95,000 clones, 65% of them seen only once. The CDR3 is 14 amino acids. CDR1 SGHRS and CDR2 YFSETQ come from the germline V gene. V lost 4 bases, J lost 2 bases, and 4 bases stayed unmatched. General study points: Rarity held for most TCR sequences, but there were some public TCRs that occurred in many donors. A cluster of highly shared sequence variants was likely a sequencing artifact.

This TCR was recovered from a woman between 45 and 65 years old in good health and CMV-seropositive. Sequencing used PBMCs. V gene TRBV5-1 combines with J gene TRBJ2-7; the match to TRBD2 covers 9 bases. CDR3 nucleotide sequence: TGCGCCAGCAGCCCCAGCGGGGGGCCCTACGAGCAGTACTTC. Translation: CASSPSGGPYEQYF.